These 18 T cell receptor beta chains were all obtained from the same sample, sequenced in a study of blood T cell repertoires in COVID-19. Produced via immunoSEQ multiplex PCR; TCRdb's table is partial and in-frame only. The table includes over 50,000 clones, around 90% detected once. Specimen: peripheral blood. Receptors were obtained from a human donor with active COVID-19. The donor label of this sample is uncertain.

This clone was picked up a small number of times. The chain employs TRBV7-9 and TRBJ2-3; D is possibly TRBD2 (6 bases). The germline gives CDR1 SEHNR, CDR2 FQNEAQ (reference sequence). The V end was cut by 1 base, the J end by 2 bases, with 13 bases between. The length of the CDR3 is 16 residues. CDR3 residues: CASSLGLRGITDTQYF. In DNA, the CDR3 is TGTGCCAGCAGCTTAGGCCTCCGGGGGATCACAGATACGCAGTATTTT.

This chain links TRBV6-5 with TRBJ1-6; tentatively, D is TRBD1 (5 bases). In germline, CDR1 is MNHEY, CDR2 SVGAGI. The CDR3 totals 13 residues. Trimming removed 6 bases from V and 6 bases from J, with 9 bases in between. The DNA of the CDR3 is TGTGCCAGCAGGCGGGACTTTAATTCACCCCTCCACTTT. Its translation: CASRRDFNSPLHF.

CDR3 sequence (DNA): TGTGCCATCAGGGAGACAGGCTTGAACACTGAAGCTTTCTTT. Its translation: CAIRETGLNTEAFF. The rearrangement links TRBV10-3 to TRBJ1-1; tentatively, D is TRBD1 (6 bases). With 6 bases removed from V and 0 bases from J, the gap between germline ends came to 11 bases. The CDR3 has 14 residues. Germline lookup yields CDR1 ENHRY and CDR2 SYGVKD.

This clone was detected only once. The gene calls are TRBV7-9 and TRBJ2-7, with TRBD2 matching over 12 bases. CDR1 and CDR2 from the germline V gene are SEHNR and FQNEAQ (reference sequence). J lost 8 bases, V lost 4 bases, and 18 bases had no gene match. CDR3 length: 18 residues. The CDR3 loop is CASSSSLGLAGTSVQQYF. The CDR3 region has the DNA TGTGCCAGCAGCTCAAGCTTAGGACTAGCGGGAACATCCGTTCAGCAGTACTTC.

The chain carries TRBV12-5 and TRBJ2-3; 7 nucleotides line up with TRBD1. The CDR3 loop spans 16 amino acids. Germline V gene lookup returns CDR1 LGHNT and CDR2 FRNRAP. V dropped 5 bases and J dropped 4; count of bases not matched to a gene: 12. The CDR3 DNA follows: TGTGCTAGTGGTCCTCGACAGGGCAGGGCCCCAGATACGCAGTATTTT. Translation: CASGPRQGRAPDTQYF.

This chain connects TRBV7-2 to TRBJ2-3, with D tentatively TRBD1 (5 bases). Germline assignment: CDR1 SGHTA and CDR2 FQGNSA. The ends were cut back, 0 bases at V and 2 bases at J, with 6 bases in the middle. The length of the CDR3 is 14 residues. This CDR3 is CASSLAGPTDTQYF. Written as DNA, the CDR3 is TGTGCCAGCAGCTTAGCGGGGCCCACAGATACGCAGTATTTT.

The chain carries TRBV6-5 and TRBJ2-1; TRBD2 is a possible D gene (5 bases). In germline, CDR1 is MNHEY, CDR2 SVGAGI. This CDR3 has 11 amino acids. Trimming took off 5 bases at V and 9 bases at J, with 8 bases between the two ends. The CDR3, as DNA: TGTGCCAGCAGTACTCGGGGTGAGCAGTTCTTC. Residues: CASSTRGEQFF.

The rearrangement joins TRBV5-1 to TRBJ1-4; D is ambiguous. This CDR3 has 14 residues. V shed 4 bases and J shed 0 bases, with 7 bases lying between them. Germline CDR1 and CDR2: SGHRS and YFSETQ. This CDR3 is CASSPGTTNEKLFF. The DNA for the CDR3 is TGCGCCAGCAGCCCGGGAACAACTAATGAAAAACTGTTTTTT.

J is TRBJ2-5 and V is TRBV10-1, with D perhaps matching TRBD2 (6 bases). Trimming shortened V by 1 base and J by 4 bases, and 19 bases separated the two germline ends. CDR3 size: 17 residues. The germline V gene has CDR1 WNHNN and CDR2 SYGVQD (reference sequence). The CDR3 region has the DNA TGCGCCAGCAGTGAGTATCGGGGGACCTCAAGAGGAGAGACCCAGTACTTC. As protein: CASSEYRGTSRGETQYF.

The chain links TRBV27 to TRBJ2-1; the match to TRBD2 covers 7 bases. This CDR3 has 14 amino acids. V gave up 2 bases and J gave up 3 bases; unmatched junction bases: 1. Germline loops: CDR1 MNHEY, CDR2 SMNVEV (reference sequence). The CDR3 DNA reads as TGTGCCAGCAGTTTAAGGGACTACTACAATGAGCAGTTCTTC. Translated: CASSLRDYYNEQFF.

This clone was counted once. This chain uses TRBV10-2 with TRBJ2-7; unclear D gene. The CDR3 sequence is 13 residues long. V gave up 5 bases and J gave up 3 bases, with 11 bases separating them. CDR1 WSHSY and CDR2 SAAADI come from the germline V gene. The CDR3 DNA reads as TGCGCCAGCAGTCCCGACACCGACTACGAGCAGTACGTC. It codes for CASSPDTDYEQYV.

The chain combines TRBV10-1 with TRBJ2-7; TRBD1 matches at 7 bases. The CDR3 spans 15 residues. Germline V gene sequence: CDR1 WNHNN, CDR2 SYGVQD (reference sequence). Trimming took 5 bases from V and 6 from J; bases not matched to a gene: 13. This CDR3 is CASSNLDRNRSEQYV. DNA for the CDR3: TGCGCCAGCAGTAATTTGGACAGGAACCGTTCCGAGCAGTACGTC.

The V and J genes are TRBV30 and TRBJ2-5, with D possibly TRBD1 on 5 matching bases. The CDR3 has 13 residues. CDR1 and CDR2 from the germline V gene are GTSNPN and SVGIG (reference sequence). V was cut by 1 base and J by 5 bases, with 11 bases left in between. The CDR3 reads CAWSGLPGETQYF. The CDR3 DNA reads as TGTGCCTGGAGTGGCCTCCCAGGGGAGACCCAGTACTTC.

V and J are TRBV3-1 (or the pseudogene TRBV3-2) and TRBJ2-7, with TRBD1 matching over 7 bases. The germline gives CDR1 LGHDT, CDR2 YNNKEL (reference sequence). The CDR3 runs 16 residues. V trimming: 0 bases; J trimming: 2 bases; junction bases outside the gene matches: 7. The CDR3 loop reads CASSQDPRDRTYEQYV. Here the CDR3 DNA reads TGTGCCAGCAGCCAAGATCCCCGGGACAGAACCTACGAGCAGTACGTC.

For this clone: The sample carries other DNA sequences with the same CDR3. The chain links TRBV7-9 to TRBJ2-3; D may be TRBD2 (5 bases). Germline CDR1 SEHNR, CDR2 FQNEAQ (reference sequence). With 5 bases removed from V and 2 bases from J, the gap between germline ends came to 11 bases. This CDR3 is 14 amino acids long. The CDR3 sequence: CASSLEGSTDTQYF. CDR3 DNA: TGTGCCAGCAGCCTCGAGGGATCCACAGATACGCAGTATTTT.

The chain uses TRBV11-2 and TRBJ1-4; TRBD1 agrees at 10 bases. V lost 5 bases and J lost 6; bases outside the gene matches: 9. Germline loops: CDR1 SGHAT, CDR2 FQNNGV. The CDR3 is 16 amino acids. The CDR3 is CASSLLLTGGDEKLFF. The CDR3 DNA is TGTGCCAGCAGCCTCCTCCTGACAGGGGGCGATGAAAAACTGTTTTTT.

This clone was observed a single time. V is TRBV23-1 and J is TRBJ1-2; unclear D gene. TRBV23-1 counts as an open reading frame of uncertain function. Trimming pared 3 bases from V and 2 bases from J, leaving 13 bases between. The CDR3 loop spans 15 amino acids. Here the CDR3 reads CASSHRVRSNYGYTF. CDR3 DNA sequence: TGCGCCAGCAGTCATCGGGTCCGATCAAACTATGGCTACACCTTC.

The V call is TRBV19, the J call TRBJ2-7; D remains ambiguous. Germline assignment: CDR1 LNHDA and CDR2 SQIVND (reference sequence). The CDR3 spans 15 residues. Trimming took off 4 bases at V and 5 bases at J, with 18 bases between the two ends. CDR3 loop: CASSTGLLYRHEQYF. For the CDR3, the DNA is TGTGCCAGTAGTACCGGTTTACTTTATCGCCACGAGCAGTACTTC.